What follows are 18 T cell receptor beta chains derived from one specimen sequenced in a study of blood T cell repertoires in COVID-19 (dated by TCRdb to about 2020). The library relied on the immunoSEQ multiplex PCR assay. Not all clones reach the TCRdb copy of this immuneACCESS table, which keeps in-frame sequences only. Checked studies attribute under half of the gap to unresolved V genes and leave the rest unexplained. Across this sample there are approximately 91,000 clones, with about 77% seen only once. 9.8% of the sample is held by the ten biggest clonotypes. Source material: peripheral blood. These receptors were obtained from a woman of 80 years or more with acute or convalescent COVID-19.

This sequence joins TRBV6-5 and TRBJ1-1; no reliable D call. The CDR3 covers 14 residues. V lost 0 bases and J lost 3, with 8 bases in between. The germline V gene encodes CDR1 MNHEY and CDR2 SVGAGI. The CDR3 here is CASSYSARYTEAFF. Here the CDR3 DNA reads TGTGCCAGCAGTTACTCTGCCAGGTACACTGAAGCTTTCTTT.

CDR3 in amino acids: CASSPGPGDYGYTF. CDR3 DNA: TGTGCCAGCAGCCCCGGACCGGGGGACTATGGCTACACCTTC. The V call is TRBV7-8, the J call TRBJ1-2; tentative D call: TRBD1 (5 bases). Germline V gene lookup returns CDR1 SGHVS and CDR2 FQNEAQ. Trimming removed 5 bases from V and 3 bases from J, with 13 bases in between. The CDR3 runs 14 residues.

V gene TRBV9 combines with J gene TRBJ1-3, with 7 bases lining up with TRBD1. With 0 bases clipped from V and 5 bases from J, the junction kept 5 bases outside the gene matches. This CDR3 is 15 amino acids long. In germline, CDR1 is SGDLS, CDR2 YYNGEE. CDR3 nucleotides: TGTGCCAGCAGCGTAGTGGCAGGGGGACGAAACACCATATATTTT. Translated: CASSVVAGGRNTIYF.

The rearrangement uses TRBV30 and TRBJ2-1, with 12 bases identical to TRBD2. The junction had 18 bases not matched to a gene; V was cut back by 3 bases and J by 0 bases. The germline gives CDR1 GTSNPN, CDR2 SVGIG (reference sequence). The CDR3 is 21 amino acids. CDR3 bases: TGTGCCTGGAGGGCGGACCGACTAGCGGGAGTGGAGGGGAGCTCCTACAATGAGCAGTTCTTC. Translation: CAWRADRLAGVEGSSYNEQFF. The variable domain in full, with the rest retrieved from reference TRBV30 and TRBJ2-1, is SQTIHQWPATLVQPVGSPLSLECTVEGTSNPNLYWYRQAAGRGLQLLFYSVGIGQISSEVPQNLSASRPQDRQFILSSKKLLLSDSGFYLCAWRADRLAGVEGSSYNEQFFGPGTRLTVL.

The chain combines TRBV27 with TRBJ1-5; D not certain. CDR1 MNHEY and CDR2 SMNVEV come from the germline V gene (reference sequence). Trimming removed 6 bases from V and 2 bases from J, with 14 bases in between. The CDR3 has 15 residues. CDR3 bases: TGTGCCAGCAGCAGCGGACGGAGGGGCAATCAGCCCCAGCATTTT. It encodes CASSSGRRGNQPQHF.

The chain's CDR3 is CASIRGAYGNQPQHF. In DNA form, the CDR3 reads TGTGCCAGTATAAGGGGTGCGTACGGCAATCAGCCCCAGCATTTT. The genes are TRBV6-5 and TRBJ1-5; possibly TRBD1 for D (5 bases). V was cut by 9 bases and J by 2 bases, with 17 bases left in between. The V gene's germline CDR1 is MNHEY and CDR2 SVGAGI. There are 15 residues in the CDR3.

The chain links TRBV30 to TRBJ2-1, with D maybe TRBD2 (6 bases). Germline V gives CDR1 GTSNPN, CDR2 SVGIG (reference sequence). The V end lost 3 bases, the J end lost 1 base, and 13 bases lay between the germline ends. CDR3 length: 15 residues. For the CDR3, the DNA is TGTGCCTGGAGAACCTCGGGACTGTCCTACAATGAGCAGTTCTTC. This translates into CAWRTSGLSYNEQFF.

This clone was observed a single time. The J gene is TRBJ1-1, the V gene TRBV3-1 (or the pseudogene TRBV3-2); a weak D match, TRBD1 (6 bases). This CDR3 is 19 amino acids long. Trimming pared 2 bases from V and 4 bases from J, leaving 26 bases between. CDR1 is LGHDT, CDR2 YNNKEL, per germline (reference sequence). The CDR3 nucleotides read TGTGCCAGCAGCCAACCAATCGTGGGGGCGCAAGTTTATAGCACTGAAGCTTTCTTT. Protein product: CASSQPIVGAQVYSTEAFF.

The V gene is TRBV9, the J gene TRBJ1-1; 9 nucleotides agree with TRBD1. The CDR3 loop spans 15 amino acids. The junction had 6 bases not matched to a gene; V was cut back by 0 bases and J by 6 bases. Looked up from germline, CDR1 is SGDLS and CDR2 is YYNGEE. The CDR3 loop is CASSVGGQGIAEAFF. CDR3 bases: TGTGCCAGCAGCGTAGGTGGACAGGGGATCGCTGAAGCTTTCTTT.

The V call is TRBV2, the J call TRBJ2-7, with 11 positions matching TRBD1. The V segment lost 3 bases and the J segment 6 bases; nucleotides outside the gene matches: 10. Germline-derived CDR1 and CDR2 are SNHLY and FYNNEI. This CDR3 has 16 amino acids. The CDR3: CASSDPGQGAKGEQYF. The CDR3 DNA sequence: TGTGCCAGCAGTGACCCTGGACAGGGGGCGAAGGGCGAGCAGTACTTC.

A word on this clone: It is unclear where the CDR3 begins or ends on the DNA, so no DNA is shown, and the CDR3 is as TCRdb lists it. The chain links TRBV21-1 to TRBJ2-3; TRBD1 was called by the table and not checked on the DNA. TRBV21-1 is labeled a pseudogene. Inclusive of both ends, the CDR3 amounts to 17 amino acids. This CDR3 reads CASSRSQVARGTDTQYF.

On this clone itself: The sample carries other DNA sequences with the same CDR3. The V call is TRBV7-2, the J call TRBJ1-2; 10 nucleotides line up with TRBD1. There are 13 residues in the CDR3. The germline CDR1 and CDR2 sequences are SGHTA and FQGNSA. With 4 bases clipped from V and 8 bases from J, the junction kept 4 bases outside the gene matches. The CDR3 reads CASSSGQGYGYTF. DNA of the CDR3: TGTGCCAGCAGCTCGGGACAGGGGTACGGCTACACCTTC. The full variable domain, its missing parts supplied by reference TRBV7-2 and TRBJ1-2, is GAGVSQSPSNKVTEKGKDVELRCDPISGHTALYWYRQSLGQGLEFLIYFQGNSAPDKSGLPSDRFSAERTGGSVSTLTIQRTQQEDSAVYLCASSSGQGYGYTFGSGTRLTVV.

The chain recombines TRBV6-5 with TRBJ1-1; D gene unclear. V lost 0 bases and J 2 bases, leaving 10 bases between the germline ends. The CDR3 has 15 residues. Per the germline V gene, CDR1 is MNHEY and CDR2 is SVGAGI. CDR3 protein: CASSYSRQQNTEAFF. The CDR3 coding sequence is TGTGCCAGCAGTTACTCGAGGCAGCAAAACACTGAAGCTTTCTTT.

This clone showed up just once. The chain recombines TRBV5-1 with TRBJ1-4; no clear D gene. V gave up 0 bases and J gave up 0 bases, with 3 bases separating them. This CDR3 is built from 14 residues. Germline CDR1 is SGHRS and CDR2 is YFSETQ. CDR3 in DNA: TGCGCCAGCAGCTTGGCTACAACTAATGAAAAACTGTTTTTT. Its translation is CASSLATTNEKLFF.

The chain combines TRBV2 with TRBJ1-6; D is undetermined. CDR1 and CDR2 from the germline V gene are SNHLY and FYNNEI. This CDR3 comprises 11 residues. V was shortened by 6 bases and J by 8 bases, with 5 bases between the two germline ends. The CDR3, as DNA: TGTGCCAGCAGCGGTGATTCACCCCTCCACTTT. This encodes CASSGDSPLHF.

J is TRBJ2-1 and V is TRBV3-1 (or the pseudogene TRBV3-2); 13 positions match TRBD2. The V gene's germline CDR1 is LGHDT and CDR2 YNNKEL (reference sequence). V shed 0 bases and J 8 bases; nucleotides not matched to a gene: 19. This CDR3 has 21 residues. The CDR3 sequence is CASSQDAGITRTSGSVDEQFF. The CDR3 region has the DNA TGTGCCAGCAGCCAAGATGCCGGTATTACCCGGACTAGCGGGAGTGTAGATGAGCAGTTCTTC.

The gene calls are TRBV30 and TRBJ1-3; TRBD1 is a possible D gene (5 bases). The CDR3 totals 13 residues. Germline-derived CDR1 and CDR2 are GTSNPN and SVGIG (reference sequence). V lost 0 bases, J lost 4 bases, and 7 bases lay in between. As DNA, the CDR3 is TGTGCCTGGAGTGTGACAGACGGAAACACCATATATTTT. This gives the protein CAWSVTDGNTIYF.

The chain employs TRBV7-9 and TRBJ2-5; 9 nucleotides align to TRBD2. Trimming at V came to 5 bases and at J to 5 bases, leaving 12 bases not matched to a gene. The germline V gene has CDR1 SEHNR and CDR2 FQNEAQ (reference sequence). The CDR3 extends over 16 amino acids. CDR3 region: CASSPRRSGGTETQYF. CDR3 coding DNA: TGTGCCAGCAGCCCCCGGCGTAGCGGGGGTACGGAGACCCAGTACTTC.